This record looks at one T cell receptor beta chain sequence and its context. The V gene lost 1 base and the J gene lost 2 bases, with 9 bases spanning the gap. The CDR3 totals 14 residues. Germline values: CDR1 KGHSH, CDR2 LQKENI. This entry is derived from a study of blood T cell repertoires in COVID-19. Study information: Acute and convalescent COVID-19 samples came from the United States, Italy and Spain. PBMCs, B-cell-depleted T cells, or T cells provided the cDNA or gDNA that made up the material.

Study processing details: Scientists estimated how many nucleated cells there were by amplifying reference gene primers. Libraries were prepared by immunoSEQ multiplex PCR; TCRdb keeps only in-frame clonotypes and omits some of them. V, J and clone size reflect that table, while D and trimming were determined from the DNA. The sample lists about 190,000 clones, 70% to 90% occurring once. The clonotype was recovered from a woman in her 40s who had recovered from COVID-19. Material for sequencing was peripheral blood. V and J are TRBV18 and TRBJ2-7, with unresolved D. CDR3 nucleotides: TGTGCCAGCTCACCACTCGGGTACACCTACGAGCAGTACTTC. Translating gives CASSPLGYTYEQYF.